This TCR beta chain is from a study of Ad26.COV2.S vaccination and SARS-CoV-2 variants. TCRdb's copy holds only in-frame clones and misses some; the assay was immunoSEQ multiplex PCR. The sample holds some 240,000 clones, roughly 87% seen once. Germline loops: CDR1 SGHTS, CDR2 YDEGEE. The CDR3 is 16 residues long. J was trimmed by 0 bases and V by 2 bases; bases with no gene match: 4. Indicated treatment: roughly 19 received Ad26.COV2.S at low or high dose, single or two shots; roughly five received placebo; per-sample allocation not given. Samples were taken on day 63 after the first vaccine or placebo injection.

The specimen comprised peripheral blood, sampled in a trial of Ad26.COV2.S vaccine versus placebo. This clonotype was obtained from a person between 18 and 65 years old who received the Ad26.COV2.S COVID-19 vaccine or a placebo. The rearrangement links TRBV5-8 to TRBJ2-1; TRBD2 matches 8 bases. The CDR3 region is CASSLERGSSYNEQFF. CDR3 nucleotide sequence: TGTGCCAGCAGCTTAGAGCGGGGGAGCTCCTACAATGAGCAGTTCTTC. The entire variable domain, with the rest obtained from reference TRBV5-8 and TRBJ2-1, is as follows: EAGVTQSPTHLIKTRGQQATLRCSPISGHTSVYWYQQALGLGLQFLLWYDEGEERNRGNFPPRFSGRQFPNYSSELNVNALELEDSALYLCASSLERGSSYNEQFFGPGTRLTVL.